The 31 T cell receptor beta chains reported below all come from one sample, sequenced in a study of Ad26.COV2.S vaccination and SARS-CoV-2 variants. This table comes from immunoSEQ multiplex PCR, and its TCRdb copy is limited to in-frame clones, with some not included. The sample has about 280,000 clones; about 90% are singletons. The treatment is: about 20 received Ad26.COV2.S at low or high dose, single or two shots; 5 received placebo; per-sample allocation not given. All samples were drawn on day 63, counting from the first vaccine or placebo injection. Sequenced here: peripheral blood, sampled in a trial of Ad26.COV2.S vaccine versus placebo. These receptors all come from a person between 18 and 65 years old who received the Ad26.COV2.S COVID-19 vaccine or a placebo.

Here the CDR3 DNA reads TGCGCCAGCAGCCCTCAGGCCGGAGGGGAAACAGATACGCAGTATTTT. The encoded protein is CASSPQAGGETDTQYF. The chain links TRBV5-1 to TRBJ2-3, with a weak D call TRBD2 (6 bases). The ends were cut back, 4 bases at V and 3 bases at J, with 18 bases in the middle. Germline CDR1 and CDR2: SGHRS and YFSETQ. The CDR3 has 16 amino acids.

This rearrangement joins TRBV4-1 to TRBJ2-1; TRBD2 matches 14 bases. There are 16 residues in the CDR3. J lost 6 bases, V lost 5 bases, and 6 bases had no gene match. CDR1 and CDR2 from the germline V gene are MGHRA and YSYEKL. The CDR3 nucleotides are TGCGCCAGCAGCTCACAGACTAGCGGGAGGGCCAATGAGCAGTTCTTC. Translating gives CASSSQTSGRANEQFF.

The gene calls are TRBV5-4 and TRBJ2-7; no definite D call. Trimming shortened V by 5 bases and J by 3 bases, and 9 bases separated the two germline ends. The CDR3 has 12 residues. Germline CDR1 is SGHNT and CDR2 is YYREEE (reference sequence). DNA for the CDR3: TGTGCCAGCAGGCGAGACTTCTACGAGCAGTACTTC. Encoded protein: CASRRDFYEQYF. Based on the CDR3 plus reference TRBV5-4 and TRBJ2-7, the full variable domain is ETGVTQSPTHLIKTRGQQVTLRCSSQSGHNTVSWYQQALGQGPQFIFQYYREEENGRGNFPPRFSGLQFPNYSSELNVNALELDDSALYLCASRRDFYEQYFGPGTRLTVT.

The chain uses TRBV4-2 and TRBJ2-3, with a possible D match to TRBD2 (5 bases). Germline lookup yields CDR1 LGHNA and CDR2 YNFKEQ. Trimming stripped 4 bases from V and 1 base from J, with 9 bases between. This CDR3 is built from 14 residues. The CDR3 loop is CASSLSVGTDTQYF. For the CDR3, the DNA is TGTGCCAGCAGCCTTAGCGTCGGCACAGATACGCAGTATTTT.

The sample holds one count of this clone. The chain employs TRBV7-2 and TRBJ2-7; D is unresolved. Germline CDR1 and CDR2: SGHTA and FQGNSA. V lost 6 bases, J lost 7 bases, and 22 bases lay in between. The CDR3 contains 15 residues. CDR3 nucleotides: TGTGCCAGCAGGCCTACTTCGGCTGCGCTGGGAGAGCAGTACTTC. Protein: CASRPTSAALGEQYF. The full variable domain, completed using reference TRBV7-2 and TRBJ2-7, is GAGVSQSPSNKVTEKGKDVELRCDPISGHTALYWYRQSLGQGLEFLIYFQGNSAPDKSGLPSDRFSAERTGGSVSTLTIQRTQQEDSAVYLCASRPTSAALGEQYFGPGTRLTVT.

The chain links TRBV4-3 to TRBJ1-6; 7 nucleotides align to TRBD1. Germline V lookup: CDR1 LGHNA, CDR2 YSLEER. Trimming removed 0 bases from V and 14 bases from J; junction bases left unmatched: 7. CDR3 size: 14 residues. CDR3 nucleotide sequence: TGCGCCAGCAGCCAAGACCGACAGGGAATGACCCTCCACTTT. It codes for CASSQDRQGMTLHF.

The chain couples TRBV12-3 or TRBV12-4 to TRBJ2-7, with 7 bases aligning to TRBD1. V was clipped by 5 bases and J by 4 bases; unmatched bases: 2. The CDR3 is made up of 12 amino acids. The CDR3 here is CASSPQGYEQYF. The CDR3, as DNA: TGTGCCAGCAGTCCACAGGGGTACGAGCAGTACTTC.

The V gene is TRBV6-5, the J gene TRBJ1-2, with TRBD1 matching 9 bases. The CDR3 totals 15 residues. Losses at the gene ends were 7 bases for V and 5 bases for J; bases not matched to a gene: 11. Per the germline V gene, CDR1 is MNHEY and CDR2 is SVGAGI. The CDR3 sequence is CASKRNGDRAYGYTF. The CDR3 DNA sequence: TGTGCCAGCAAACGGAACGGGGACAGGGCGTATGGCTACACCTTC.

The chain links TRBV4-1 to TRBJ2-5; TRBD2 agrees at 10 bases. With V trimmed by 4 bases and J by 5 bases, 7 bases remained unmatched. The CDR3 covers 15 residues. Germline V lookup: CDR1 MGHRA, CDR2 YSYEKL. CDR3 DNA sequence: TGCGCCAGCAGCCTCGGGACTAGCGATGGTGAGACCCAGTACTTC. This encodes CASSLGTSDGETQYF.

V is TRBV12-3 or TRBV12-4 and J is TRBJ1-1; D may be TRBD1 (6 bases). The CDR3 totals 13 residues. V was cut by 6 bases and J by 7 bases, with 15 bases left in between. In DNA form, the CDR3 reads TGTGCCAGCAGCCCTAAGGGGGTTGTTGAAGCTTTCTTT. The encoded protein is CASSPKGVVEAFF.

The rearrangement joins TRBV15 to TRBJ1-2, with a possible D match to TRBD1 (5 bases). V was pared by 1 base and J by 6 bases, with 12 bases between. The length of the CDR3 is 14 residues. Germline values: CDR1 LNHNV, CDR2 YYDKDF (reference sequence). The CDR3 here is CATSRVQGGDGYTF. DNA for the CDR3: TGTGCCACCAGCAGAGTCCAGGGAGGGGATGGCTACACCTTC.

This sequence joins TRBV15 and TRBJ2-7; no definite D call. Germline V gene data show CDR1 as LNHNV and CDR2 as YYDKDF (reference sequence). This CDR3 has 13 residues. Trimming took 6 bases from V and 3 from J, leaving 12 bases between them. The CDR3 sequence is CATRLPPGYEQYF. CDR3 in DNA: TGTGCCACCAGACTCCCCCCGGGCTACGAGCAGTACTTC.

V and J are TRBV9 and TRBJ2-3; D remains ambiguous. Trimming left V 3 bases short and J 0 bases short, with 5 bases between. This CDR3 region has 13 residues. Germline loops: CDR1 SGDLS, CDR2 YYNGEE. The CDR3 reads CASSGYSTDTQYF. As DNA, the CDR3 is TGTGCCAGCAGCGGGTATAGCACAGATACGCAGTATTTT.

This clone came up a few times. The chain is built from TRBV5-4 and TRBJ2-4; D is undetermined. The CDR3 runs to 14 residues. V was pared by 2 bases and J by 2 bases, with 8 bases between. Germline-derived CDR1 and CDR2 are SGHNT and YYREEE (reference sequence). The CDR3: CASSLDGTKNIQYF. The CDR3 bases are TGTGCCAGCAGCTTAGATGGGACCAAAAACATTCAGTACTTC. The whole variable domain, filled in from reference TRBV5-4 and TRBJ2-4, reads ETGVTQSPTHLIKTRGQQVTLRCSSQSGHNTVSWYQQALGQGPQFIFQYYREEENGRGNFPPRFSGLQFPNYSSELNVNALELDDSALYLCASSLDGTKNIQYFGAGTRLSVL.

V gene TRBV6-5 combines with J gene TRBJ2-2; D call uncertain. Trimming left V 6 bases short and J 0 bases short, with 8 bases between. Looked up from germline, CDR1 is MNHEY and CDR2 is SVGAGI. This CDR3 has 14 residues. The DNA of the CDR3 is TGTGCCAGCAGCGCGTACGCGAACACCGGGGAGCTGTTTTTT. Protein product: CASSAYANTGELFF.

The genes are TRBV5-1 and TRBJ1-2; D gene unclear. V was cut by 2 bases and J by 8 bases, with 13 bases left in between. The CDR3 loop spans 13 amino acids. Germline V gene sequence: CDR1 SGHRS, CDR2 YFSETQ. The CDR3 sequence is CASSFGGAGGYTF. The DNA of the CDR3 is TGCGCCAGCAGCTTCGGCGGAGCTGGAGGCTACACCTTC.

J is TRBJ1-1 and V is TRBV30, with D unresolved. Trimming removed 2 bases from V and 1 base from J, with 11 bases in between. Germline assignment: CDR1 GTSNPN and CDR2 SVGIG (reference sequence). The CDR3 sequence is 14 residues long. The CDR3, as DNA: TGTGCCTGGAGTCCCGGACCGGGGAACACTGAAGCTTTCTTT. It specifies CAWSPGPGNTEAFF.

Here the CDR3 reads CASSPAGGNQPQHF. The DNA for the CDR3 is TGCGCCAGCAGCCCAGCCGGGGGCAATCAGCCCCAGCATTTT. The chain links TRBV5-1 to TRBJ1-5; no firm D call. Trimming cost V 4 bases and J 2 bases, with 10 bases left between them. Germline V gene lookup returns CDR1 SGHRS and CDR2 YFSETQ. This CDR3 spans 14 amino acids.

The rearrangement joins TRBV4-1 to TRBJ1-2; 10 bases align to TRBD1. Germline CDR1 is MGHRA and CDR2 is YSYEKL. Trimming took 3 bases from V and 2 from J; bases not matched to a gene: 6. The CDR3 consists of 16 residues. The CDR3 DNA reads TGCGCCAGCAGCCATGACCGGGACAGGGGCAACTATGGCTACACCTTC. Its protein product is CASSHDRDRGNYGYTF.

The genes are TRBV7-9 and TRBJ2-7, with 10 bases fitting TRBD1. V lost 5 bases, J lost 2 bases, and 6 bases stayed unmatched. CDR3 size: 15 residues. Germline V gene lookup returns CDR1 SEHNR and CDR2 FQNEAQ (reference sequence). The CDR3 coding sequence is TGTGCCAGCAGCACCTCCGGGACAGGGGCCTACGAGCAGTACTTC. The encoded protein is CASSTSGTGAYEQYF.

The rearrangement joins TRBV4-1 to TRBJ1-2; possibly TRBD1 for D (6 bases). The CDR3 loop spans 16 amino acids. Looked up from germline, CDR1 is MGHRA and CDR2 is YSYEKL. The V end was cut by 0 bases, the J end by 5 bases, with 16 bases between. CDR3 sequence: CASSQDHVRGWYGYTF. The CDR3 DNA sequence: TGCGCCAGCAGCCAAGATCACGTCAGGGGATGGTATGGCTACACCTTC.

V usage is TRBV18 and J usage is TRBJ1-3, with 9 bases identical to TRBD1. There are 17 residues in the CDR3. With V trimmed by 4 bases and J by 2 bases, 9 bases remained unmatched. The germline V gene has CDR1 KGHSH and CDR2 LQKENI. The CDR3 DNA sequence: TGTGCCAGCTCACGCCTGATGGGACAGGGACCTGGAAACACCATATATTTT. It encodes CASSRLMGQGPGNTIYF.

The genes are TRBV5-1 and TRBJ2-7; 8 nucleotides agree with TRBD2. Germline assignment: CDR1 SGHRS and CDR2 YFSETQ. V shed 6 bases, J shed 0 bases, and the junction held 8 bases outside the gene matches. There are 15 residues in the CDR3. CDR3 amino acids: CASNPDGRASYEQYF. CDR3 nucleotides: TGCGCCAGCAACCCCGACGGGAGGGCCTCCTACGAGCAGTACTTC. Using reference TRBV5-1 and TRBJ2-7 for the parts outside the CDR3, the full variable domain is KAGVTQTPRYLIKTRGQQVTLSCSPISGHRSVSWYQQTPGQGLQFLFEYFSETQRNKGNFPGRFSGRQFSNSRSEMNVSTLELGDSALYLCASNPDGRASYEQYFGPGTRLTVT.

The genes are TRBV2 and TRBJ1-2, with D uncertain. CDR3 length: 13 residues. V gave up 4 bases and J gave up 7 bases, with 13 bases separating them. Germline CDR1 and CDR2: SNHLY and FYNNEI. The CDR3 here is CASSVLQESGYTF. CDR3 DNA: TGTGCCAGCAGTGTTTTGCAGGAAAGTGGCTACACCTTC.

The J gene is TRBJ1-3, the V gene TRBV27; the D gene is possibly TRBD1 (5 bases). Germline V lookup: CDR1 MNHEY, CDR2 SMNVEV (reference sequence). The V end was cut by 6 bases, the J end by 0 bases, with 15 bases between. The CDR3 spans 16 residues. CDR3 sequence: CASSRTAGLSGNTIYF. Written as DNA, the CDR3 is TGTGCCAGCAGCCGGACCGCAGGGCTCTCTGGAAACACCATATATTTT.

The chain employs TRBV3-1 (or the pseudogene TRBV3-2) and TRBJ2-5, with 8 bases fitting TRBD2. CDR3 size: 15 residues. Per germline, CDR1 LGHDT and CDR2 YNNKEL (reference sequence). The J segment lost 2 bases and the V segment lost 6 bases, leaving 8 bases of the junction unmatched. In DNA, the CDR3 is TGTGCCAGCAGTGCAGCGGGGGCAGAACAAGAGACCCAGTACTTC. Translating gives CASSAAGAEQETQYF.

This sequence joins TRBV19 and TRBJ1-5, with D possibly TRBD1 on 5 matching bases. Germline CDR1 and CDR2: LNHDA and SQIVND (reference sequence). V was cut by 3 bases and J by 13 bases, with 16 bases left in between. The CDR3 sequence is 13 residues long. In DNA form, the CDR3 reads TGTGCCAGTAGTATCCTAGGGGCCGCTCCTCAGCATTTT. This sequence encodes CASSILGAAPQHF.

V is TRBV27 and J is TRBJ2-1, with TRBD2 as a possible D gene (6 bases). Germline CDR1 is MNHEY and CDR2 is SMNVEV (reference sequence). The CDR3 is 15 residues long. V was clipped by 8 bases and J by 3 bases, with 17 bases between them. CDR3 DNA sequence: TGTGCCAGCGGGGATAGGACTACATACTACAATGAGCAGTTCTTC. Translation: CASGDRTTYYNEQFF.

The genes are TRBV7-9 and TRBJ2-3, with 9 bases that match TRBD2. V was clipped by 1 base and J by 6 bases; unmatched bases: 5. The CDR3 is 15 residues long. Germline V CDR1 and CDR2: SEHNR, FQNEAQ (reference sequence). The CDR3 here is CASSLEGLAVDTQYF. CDR3 sequence (DNA): TGTGCCAGCAGCTTAGAGGGACTAGCAGTTGATACGCAGTATTTT.

J is TRBJ1-2 and V is TRBV4-1, with a tentative D call TRBD1 (6 bases). Trimming shortened V by 0 bases and J by 4 bases, and 15 bases separated the two germline ends. CDR1 and CDR2 from the germline V gene are MGHRA and YSYEKL. This CDR3 has 16 amino acids. CDR3 sequence reads: CASSQDERGTGYGYTF. DNA for the CDR3: TGCGCCAGCAGCCAAGATGAAAGGGGGACCGGCTATGGCTACACCTTC.

The chain employs TRBV6-5 and TRBJ1-1; D not resolved. The CDR3 totals 15 residues. CDR1 and CDR2 (germline): MNHEY, SVGAGI. With 6 bases removed from V and 6 bases from J, the gap between germline ends came to 20 bases. CDR3 DNA sequence: TGTGCCAGCAGCGACCAAGCCCAGGCCCAATCTGAAGCTTTCTTT. It is translated as CASSDQAQAQSEAFF.